The 32 T cell receptor beta chains reported below all come from one sample, sequenced in a study of CXCR3-negative and CXCR3-positive naive CD8 T cells. The TRB cDNA libraries were prepared by 5' RACE with UMI labels. TCRdb re-called the 5' RACE reads, yielding one record per CDR3 amino acid sequence without DNA. Its listing shows 43,000 or so distinct CDR3 sequences. The material sequenced was naive CXCR3- CD8+ T cells from blood. Subset denoted: CD45RO-CCR7+CD27+CD95- naive CD8+ T cells lacking CXCR3 (TNR3-). The source is a human donor in good health. Some clones in this sample may be carry-over from other donors' samples.

The CDR3 spells CASSSGHTEQFF. This chain joins TRBV12-3 or TRBV12-4 and TRBJ2-1; the TRBD1 assignment by TCRdb is unverifiable without DNA. This CDR3 region has 12 residues.

V gene TRBV29-1 combines with J gene TRBJ1-2; TCRdb lists TRBD1, though no DNA is available to test this call. This CDR3 spans 17 amino acids. The V gene's germline CDR1 is SQVTM and CDR2 ANQGSEA. CDR3 residues: CSVETRDRGKGHYGYTF. The complete variable domain, with remaining parts taken from reference TRBV29-1 and TRBJ1-2, reads SAVISQKPSRDICQRGTSLTIQCQVDSQVTMMFWYRQQPGQSLTLIATANQGSEATYESGFVIDKFPISRPNLTFSTLTVSNMSPEDSSIYLCSVETRDRGKGHYGYTFGSGTRLTVV.

V gene TRBV7-9 combines with J gene TRBJ2-7; the TCRdb call, TRBD1, lacks DNA for checking. The germline V gene has CDR1 SEHNR and CDR2 FQNEAQ (reference sequence). This CDR3 comprises 13 residues. CDR3 sequence: CASSQGGAYEQYF.

The rearrangement links TRBV29-1 to TRBJ1-2; lacking DNA, the TRBD1 call made by TCRdb goes unchecked. The CDR3 contains 15 residues. Germline V gives CDR1 SQVTM, CDR2 ANQGSEA. This CDR3 is CSVEGRGGRDYGYTF. The variable domain in full, completed from reference TRBV29-1 and TRBJ1-2, reads SAVISQKPSRDICQRGTSLTIQCQVDSQVTMMFWYRQQPGQSLTLIATANQGSEATYESGFVIDKFPISRPNLTFSTLTVSNMSPEDSSIYLCSVEGRGGRDYGYTFGSGTRLTVV.

The chain carries TRBV12-3 or TRBV12-4 and TRBJ2-2; there is no DNA to check the TCRdb D call of TRBD1. The CDR3 covers 17 residues. The chain's CDR3 is CASSLPPGPTLPGELFF.

The chain recombines TRBV11-3 with TRBJ2-5; the D gene TCRdb calls, TRBD1, cannot be checked with no DNA. The CDR3 is 15 residues long. Germline assignment: CDR1 SGHNT and CDR2 YENEEA. The CDR3: CASSQQDRGPETQYF. Full variable domain (outside the CDR3, taken from reference TRBV11-3 and TRBJ2-5): EAGVVQSPRYKIIEKKQPVAFWCNPISGHNTLYWYLQNLGQGPELLIRYENEEAVDDSQLPKDRFSAERLKGVDSTLKIQPAELGDSAVYLCASSQQDRGPETQYFGPGTRLLVL.

The chain is built from TRBV28 and TRBJ2-1; TCRdb picks TRBD2, but there is no DNA to check that call. The CDR3 loop spans 17 amino acids. Germline V CDR1 and CDR2: MDHEN, SYDVKM. The CDR3: CASKLAGLGQTYNEQFF.

This chain connects TRBV12-3 or TRBV12-4 to TRBJ2-3. The length of the CDR3 is 16 residues. Here the CDR3 reads CASSLGFGLVTDTQYF.

The chain combines TRBV29-1 with TRBJ2-2. Germline V gene sequence: CDR1 SQVTM, CDR2 ANQGSEA. The CDR3 length is 14 residues. The CDR3 here is CSVDQSWNTGELFF.

The chain couples TRBV20-1 to TRBJ2-7; TCRdb designates TRBD1, a call that cannot be tested without DNA. The CDR3 extends over 13 amino acids. The germline V gene has CDR1 DFQATT and CDR2 SNEGSKA (reference sequence). The CDR3 reads CSARDRATYEQYF.

The CDR3 reads CSASPWEGTGELFF. This chain links TRBV20-1 with TRBJ2-2; TCRdb returns TRBD2, unconfirmable since there is no DNA. Germline V gene data show CDR1 as DFQATT and CDR2 as SNEGSKA (reference sequence). This CDR3 region has 14 residues.

The rearrangement uses TRBV3-1 and TRBJ1-5; the D call from TCRdb, TRBD1, cannot be confirmed without DNA. The CDR3 has 14 amino acids. Germline CDR1 is LGHDT and CDR2 is YNNKEL (reference sequence). The CDR3 region is CASSQGRASQPQHF.

The chain is built from TRBV10-3 and TRBJ2-5. This CDR3 comprises 13 residues. Looked up from germline, CDR1 is ENHRY and CDR2 is SYGVKD. The CDR3 region is CAISELAEETQYF.

The chain employs TRBV5-1 and TRBJ2-1. Germline CDR1 is SGHRS and CDR2 is YFSETQ. CDR3 size: 14 residues. Here the CDR3 reads CASSLPQGNDEQFF.

This rearrangement joins TRBV7-9 to TRBJ2-5. Germline V gene lookup returns CDR1 SEHNR and CDR2 FQNEAQ (reference sequence). The CDR3 covers 13 residues. Here the CDR3 reads CASSLAYQETQYF. Variable domain in full (rest from reference TRBV7-9 and TRBJ2-5): DTGVSQNPRHKITKRGQNVTFRCDPISEHNRLYWYRQTLGQGPEFLTYFQNEAQLEKSRLLSDRFSAERPKGSFSTLEIQRTEQGDSAMYLCASSLAYQETQYFGPGTRLLVL.

This chain connects TRBV5-6 to TRBJ2-7. CDR1 is SGHDT and CDR2 is YYEEEE in the germline V gene. The CDR3 sequence is 14 residues long. The CDR3 here is CASSLASSNYEQYF.

The chain has TRBV27 and TRBJ1-6; the D gene TCRdb calls, TRBD1, cannot be checked with no DNA. CDR3 length: 17 amino acids. Germline values: CDR1 MNHEY, CDR2 SMNVEV (reference sequence). The CDR3: CASRDTDRTAYNSPLHF.

The gene calls are TRBV28 and TRBJ2-1; TCRdb picks TRBD2, but there is no DNA to check that call. The CDR3 runs to 14 residues. The germline gives CDR1 MDHEN, CDR2 SYDVKM. CDR3 in amino acids: CASSLEVPYNEQFF.

The chain has TRBV13 and TRBJ1-2; the TRBD1 assignment by TCRdb is unverifiable without DNA. The CDR3 has 15 amino acids. The germline gives CDR1 PRHDT, CDR2 FYEKMQ (reference sequence). Here the CDR3 reads CASSWDRGRDYGYTF.

The rearrangement uses TRBV28 and TRBJ2-7. The CDR3 contains 13 residues. Per germline, CDR1 MDHEN and CDR2 SYDVKM. The CDR3 here is CASGDGYSYEQYF.

V gene TRBV28 combines with J gene TRBJ2-2. Germline CDR1 and CDR2: MDHEN and SYDVKM. This CDR3 is built from 12 residues. The CDR3 region is CASSSFTGELFF.

This rearrangement joins TRBV20-1 to TRBJ2-3; TCRdb lists TRBD2, though no DNA is available to test this call. This CDR3 spans 16 amino acids. CDR1 DFQATT and CDR2 SNEGSKA come from the germline V gene (reference sequence). This chain's CDR3 is CSARDATSGETDTQYF.

The gene calls are TRBV4-3 and TRBJ2-7; TCRdb proposes TRBD1, but this gene call is untestable without DNA. CDR1 and CDR2 (germline): LGHNA, YSLEER. The CDR3 is 14 residues long. The CDR3 is CASSQDRTGYEQYF.

The chain links TRBV29-1 to TRBJ2-3; no DNA is available, so the TRBD1 call from TCRdb remains unchecked. The CDR3 covers 18 residues. Germline V lookup: CDR1 SQVTM, CDR2 ANQGSEA. CDR3 region: CSVTGGEGLFRGADTQYF.

V and J are TRBV6-2 or TRBV6-3 and TRBJ1-1. This CDR3 has 14 residues. The V gene's germline CDR1 is MNHEY and CDR2 SVGEGT. CDR3 in amino acids: CASSLMTKNTEAFF.

J is TRBJ2-1 and V is TRBV29-1; no DNA is available, so the TRBD1 call from TCRdb remains unchecked. This CDR3 has 12 residues. From germline, CDR1 is SQVTM and CDR2 ANQGSEA. CDR3 loop: CSVETGTGEQFF.

The rearrangement joins TRBV11-2 to TRBJ2-1. Per germline, CDR1 SGHAT and CDR2 FQNNGV. The CDR3 runs 14 residues. The CDR3: CASSLTSEYNEQFF.

This rearrangement joins TRBV4-3 to TRBJ2-3; absent DNA, TCRdb's TRBD1 call cannot be checked. This CDR3 contains 13 residues. The germline V gene encodes CDR1 LGHNA and CDR2 YSLEER. CDR3 residues: CASSPRGTDTQYF.

The rearrangement uses TRBV18 and TRBJ2-1. The CDR3 has 12 amino acids. Germline V gives CDR1 KGHSH, CDR2 LQKENI. This CDR3 is CASSPPANEQFF.

V gene TRBV6-5 combines with J gene TRBJ2-7; with no DNA, the TCRdb D assignment of TRBD1 cannot be verified. The germline V gene has CDR1 MNHEY and CDR2 SVGAGI. This CDR3 is 14 amino acids long. The CDR3 here is CASSYQGEGYEQYF.

This chain connects TRBV29-1 to TRBJ2-7; TCRdb calls TRBD1, which cannot be checked without DNA. The germline V gene has CDR1 SQVTM and CDR2 ANQGSEA. The CDR3 sequence is 14 residues long. The CDR3 reads CSVPTGKSSYEQYF.

The V call is TRBV6-2 or TRBV6-3, the J call TRBJ2-1; TCRdb's assignment of TRBD1 cannot be checked, as there is no DNA. The V gene's germline CDR1 is MNHEY and CDR2 SVGEGT. The CDR3 loop spans 17 amino acids. The CDR3 loop is CASRLSRTVSSYNEQFF.